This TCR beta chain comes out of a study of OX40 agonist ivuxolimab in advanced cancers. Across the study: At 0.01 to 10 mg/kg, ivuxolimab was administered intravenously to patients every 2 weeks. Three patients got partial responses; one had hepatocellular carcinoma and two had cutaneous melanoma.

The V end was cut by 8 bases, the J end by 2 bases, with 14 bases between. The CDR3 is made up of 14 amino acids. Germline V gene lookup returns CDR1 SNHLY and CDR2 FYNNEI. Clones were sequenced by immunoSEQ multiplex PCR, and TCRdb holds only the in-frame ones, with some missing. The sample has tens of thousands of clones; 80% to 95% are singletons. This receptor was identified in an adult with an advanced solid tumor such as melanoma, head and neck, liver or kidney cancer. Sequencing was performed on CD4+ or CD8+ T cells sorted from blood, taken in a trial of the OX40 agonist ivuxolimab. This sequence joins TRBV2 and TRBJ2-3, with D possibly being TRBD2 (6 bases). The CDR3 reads CASGGTGNTDTQYF. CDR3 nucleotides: TGTGCCAGCGGGGGGACCGGCAACACAGATACGCAGTATTTT.